This T cell receptor (beta chain) was observed in a study of PD-1 blockade in classical Hodgkin lymphoma. The CDR3 has 15 amino acids. Germline V gene data show CDR1 as SGHAT and CDR2 as FQDESV (reference sequence). Trimming took 5 bases from V and 5 from J; bases not matched to a gene: 8. As regards this clone: Its cognate antigen is unknown.

Clones were sequenced by immunoSEQ multiplex PCR, and TCRdb holds only the in-frame ones, with some missing. The top ten clones hold 9.4% of a sample with about 93,000 clones, around four fifths of them seen once. Findings and caveats of the study: Although disease activity or prior therapy may be involved, causes of the repertoire differences remain undefined. Baseline TCR diversity was reportedly lower in newly diagnosed patients than healthy donors.

The time point was: cycle 4 day 1 (C4D1), after about 6 weeks of nivolumab. All trial patients relapsed after autologous stem cell transplantation. The chain has TRBV11-1 and TRBJ1-5; TRBD1 agrees at 8 bases. The material was peripheral blood mononuclear cells (PBMCs), obtained before the fourth cycle of nivolumab. This clonotype was sampled from a human donor with classical Hodgkin lymphoma. The DNA of the CDR3 is TGTGCCAGCAGCCTCGACAGGGGTTCTTATCAGCCCCAGCATTTT. This encodes CASSLDRGSYQPQHF.